A selection of T cell receptor beta chains follows, all from one sample in a study of blood T cells in healthy people across ages. TCRdb analysed the 5' RACE reads with MiXCR anew, one entry per CDR3 protein. The repertoire holds approximately 800,000 distinct CDR3 sequences, nearly 60% seen once, with around 22% in the top ten. Material: blood. These receptors all stem from a man aged 25-45 years in good health. CDR3s include the opening cysteine and the closing phenylalanine or tryptophan. A D gene is named only where the DNA matches it firmly. A row's size may be missing; if present it is once, few, many or a size class.

.	TRBV20-1	TRBD2	TRBJ2-1	CSASGTSGRVVEQFF	TGCAGTGCTAGCGGGACTAGCGGGAGAGTAGTTGAGCAGTTCTTC
many	TRBV6-1	.	TRBJ2-1	CASAESPDYNEQFF	TGTGCCAGCGCTGAGTCCCCCGATTACAATGAGCAGTTCTTC
few	TRBV20-1	.	TRBJ2-7	CSAQERANEQYF	TGCAGTGCCCAGGAAAGGGCCAATGAGCAGTACTTC
few	TRBV29-1	.	TRBJ2-7	CSAGVEQYF	TGCAGCGCAGGAGTTGAGCAGTACTTC
.	TRBV10-1	TRBD2	TRBJ2-5	CASSERLAGEQYF	TGCGCCAGCAGTGAACGACTAGCGGGTGAGCAGTACTTC
.	TRBV5-1	TRBD1	TRBJ2-3	CASSHQPDRTTDTQYF	TGCGCCAGCAGCCACCAGCCGGACAGGACCACAGATACGCAGTATTTT
once	TRBV28	.	TRBJ1-4	CAGSSRGDGKLFF	TGTGCCGGCAGTTCTAGGGGGGACGGAAAACTGTTTTTT
.	TRBV7-9	TRBD2	TRBJ2-7	CASSSTGGDSYEQYF	TGTGCCAGCAGCTCTACTGGGGGGGACTCCTACGAGCAGTACTTC
.	TRBV6-1	.	TRBJ1-1	CASSAGRSTGYTEAFF	TGTGCCAGCTCCGCCGGAAGGAGCACAGGGTACACTGAAGCTTTCTTT
few	TRBV6-5	TRBD1	TRBJ2-7	CASSYSRTGENYNEQYF	TGTGCCAGCAGTTACTCACGAACAGGGGAGAACTACAATGAGCAGTACTTC
.	TRBV6-1	.	TRBJ1-1	CASRDSAIMGGGAEAFF	TGTGCCAGCAGAGACAGTGCTATAATGGGAGGTGGCGCTGAAGCTTTCTTT
.	TRBV28	TRBD1	TRBJ1-2	CASSPADRAGGYTF	TGTGCCAGCAGTCCCGCGGACAGGGCGGGTGGCTACACCTTC
.	TRBV15	TRBD2	TRBJ2-3	CATSRGSASGSTDTQYF	TGTGCCACCAGCAGAGGGTCGGCTAGCGGTAGCACAGATACGCAGTATTTT
many	TRBV6-5	.	TRBJ1-1	CASSYSMGEAFF	TGTGCCAGCAGTTACTCAATGGGAGAAGCTTTCTTT
.	TRBV12-3/TRBV12-4	TRBD2	TRBJ2-6	CASRLGLAGGSGANVLTF	TGTGCCAGCAGGCTCGGACTAGCGGGGGGATCTGGGGCCAACGTCCTGACTTTC
.	TRBV15	.	TRBJ1-1	CATSSGGQDTEAFF	TGTGCCACCAGCAGCGGGGGGCAAGACACTGAAGCTTTCTTT
.	TRBV2	.	TRBJ2-1	CASILAGDYNEQFF	.